These T cell receptor beta chains were read from a single sample in a study of blood T cell repertoires in COVID-19. The method was immunoSEQ multiplex PCR; TCRdb's version includes in-frame clones alone and lacks a portion of them. There are more than 80,000 clones in the sample; about 70% occur only once, and roughly 20% lies in the top ten. The sample consisted of peripheral blood. The receptor source for this set is a woman aged 80 or over with active or convalescent COVID-19. CDR3s include the opening cysteine and the closing phenylalanine or tryptophan. Expanded clones are given a class, and other clones once, few, many or no size at all.

CDR3	length	V	J	size
CASSPSSSYNSPLHF	15	TRBV5-1	TRBJ1-6	NA
CASSYSEISYEQYF	14	TRBV6-2/TRBV6-3	TRBJ2-7	few
CASSQRLTGTNEKLFF	16	TRBV4-1	TRBJ1-4	NA
CASSLPYSGEKLFF	14	TRBV11-2	TRBJ1-4	NA
CASSLAGGLNYEQYF	15	TRBV5-6	TRBJ2-7	NA
CASSATGDEQYF	12	TRBV9	TRBJ2-7	medium-sized
CAVRGNDGYTF	11	TRBV19	TRBJ1-2	NA
CTSSQAQGSSYEQYF	15	TRBV4-1	TRBJ2-7	NA
CASRGGLDPGELFF	14	TRBV6-5	TRBJ2-2	NA
CASSSGQGGNTIYF	14	TRBV7-2	TRBJ1-3	NA
CASSDRETSEQYF	13	TRBV6-1	TRBJ2-7	NA
CASSTWGQGLPYGYTF	16	TRBV19	TRBJ1-2	NA
CASSSPGEQYF	11	TRBV6-2/TRBV6-3	TRBJ2-7	NA
CASSYRTGLQETQYF	15	TRBV6-5	TRBJ2-5	NA
CASSHRQRAYEQYF	14	TRBV7-2	TRBJ2-7	NA
CASSLDAGEDRTQYF	15	TRBV7-2	TRBJ2-5	NA
CASSYSQGLHSPLHF	15	TRBV6-5	TRBJ1-6	NA
CASSERTSGGQETQYF	16	TRBV5-4	TRBJ2-5	NA
CATSDLSGGKETQYF	15	TRBV24-1	TRBJ2-5	NA
CASSVEQGYSPLHF	14	TRBV9	TRBJ1-6	NA
CASSIGEGGFPRGYEQYF	18	TRBV23-1	TRBJ2-7	NA
CASSLRDSYEQYF	13	TRBV12-3/TRBV12-4	TRBJ2-7	few
CASSGGQVIADEQFF	15	TRBV7-9	TRBJ2-1	NA
CATSPSSYEQYF	12	TRBV10-2	TRBJ2-7	NA
CASSSDITPYGYTF	14	TRBV7-9	TRBJ1-2	NA
CSASAQTPGEDQPQHF	16	TRBV20-1	TRBJ1-5	NA
CANVPAGGGTDTQYF	15	TRBV28	TRBJ2-3	NA
CASSPQQGQNQPQHF	15	TRBV4-3	TRBJ1-5	few
CASSISNQPQHF	12	TRBV28	TRBJ1-5	NA
CASSLEGANEKLFF	14	TRBV4-3	TRBJ1-4	NA
CAWTRPGNGELFF	13	TRBV30	TRBJ2-2	few
CASSQELSVPKNIQYF	16	TRBV3-1/TRBV3-2	TRBJ2-4	once
CASSNGQDYNEQFF	14	TRBV5-1	TRBJ2-1	NA
CASSFGTGGISYNEQFF	17	TRBV19	TRBJ2-1	NA
CASSSYQGRNTEAFF	15	TRBV27	TRBJ1-1	once
CAISESGGTRNGYTF	15	TRBV10-3	TRBJ1-2	NA
CASSHSQAEGYEQYF	15	TRBV4-1	TRBJ2-7	once
CASSFVFAGTGAGYTF	16	TRBV5-1	TRBJ1-2	NA
CASSSTGGYGYTF	13	TRBV7-2	TRBJ1-2	NA
CATSDDGTENEKLFF	15	TRBV24-1	TRBJ1-4	NA
CASSEGQGYGYTF	13	TRBV2	TRBJ1-2	NA
CASSLQDGGNSPLHF	15	TRBV7-9	TRBJ1-6	NA
CASSQDTVAGPRGTQYF	17	TRBV4-3	TRBJ2-3	NA
CASSPRRQGTSYGYTF	16	TRBV19	TRBJ1-2	NA
CASSLRTGYSYNSPLHF	17	TRBV7-8	TRBJ1-6	NA
CASSTRPDLLANYGYTF	17	TRBV19	TRBJ1-2	once